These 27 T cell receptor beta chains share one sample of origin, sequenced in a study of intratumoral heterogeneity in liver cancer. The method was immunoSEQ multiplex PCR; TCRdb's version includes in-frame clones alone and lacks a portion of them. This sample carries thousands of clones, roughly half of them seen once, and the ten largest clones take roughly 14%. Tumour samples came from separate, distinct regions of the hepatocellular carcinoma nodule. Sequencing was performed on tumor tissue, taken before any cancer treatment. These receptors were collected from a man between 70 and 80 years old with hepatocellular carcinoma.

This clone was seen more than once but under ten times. CDR3 sequence: CASSLGLAGNQETQYF. CDR3 nucleotides: TGTGCCAGCTCATTGGGACTAGCGGGGAACCAAGAGACCCAGTACTTC. The chain joins TRBV18 to TRBJ2-5; 13 nucleotides line up with TRBD2. CDR1 and CDR2 from the germline V gene are KGHSH and LQKENI. V trimming: 5 bases; J trimming: 0 bases; junction bases outside the gene matches: 3. The CDR3 is made up of 16 amino acids.

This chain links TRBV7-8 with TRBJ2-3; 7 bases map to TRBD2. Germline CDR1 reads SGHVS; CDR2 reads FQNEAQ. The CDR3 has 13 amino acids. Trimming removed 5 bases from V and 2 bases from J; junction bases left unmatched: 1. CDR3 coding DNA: TGTGCCAGCAGCCGGGACTACACAGATACGCAGTATTTT. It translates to CASSRDYTDTQYF.

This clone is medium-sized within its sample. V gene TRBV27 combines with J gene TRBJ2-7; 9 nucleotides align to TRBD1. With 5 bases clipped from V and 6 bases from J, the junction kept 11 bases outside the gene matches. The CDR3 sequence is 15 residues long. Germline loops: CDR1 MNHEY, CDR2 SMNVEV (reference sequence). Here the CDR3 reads CASSPWTGAAGEQYF. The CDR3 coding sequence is TGTGCCAGCAGTCCCTGGACAGGGGCCGCAGGCGAGCAGTACTTC.

Written as DNA, the CDR3 is TGCGCCAGCAGCCTGGGGGATAGGTCCTACGAGCAGTACTTC. Encoded protein: CASSLGDRSYEQYF. This rearrangement joins TRBV5-1 to TRBJ2-7, with D perhaps TRBD1 or TRBD2 (5 bases each). V gave up 4 bases and J gave up 1 base, with 12 bases separating them. The germline gives CDR1 SGHRS, CDR2 YFSETQ. There are 14 residues in the CDR3.

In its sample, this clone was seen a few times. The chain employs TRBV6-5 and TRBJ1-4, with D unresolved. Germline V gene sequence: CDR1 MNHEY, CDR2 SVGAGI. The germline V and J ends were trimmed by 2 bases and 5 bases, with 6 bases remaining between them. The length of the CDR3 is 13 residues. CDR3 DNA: TGTGCCAGCAGTTACGTCAGGAATGAAAAACTGTTTTTT. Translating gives CASSYVRNEKLFF.

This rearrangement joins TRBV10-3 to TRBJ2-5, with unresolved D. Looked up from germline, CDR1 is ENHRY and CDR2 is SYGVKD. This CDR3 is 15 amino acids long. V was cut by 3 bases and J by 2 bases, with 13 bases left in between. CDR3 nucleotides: TGTGCCATCAGTGATGAGGTCATCGGGCAAGAGACCCAGTACTTC. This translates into CAISDEVIGQETQYF.

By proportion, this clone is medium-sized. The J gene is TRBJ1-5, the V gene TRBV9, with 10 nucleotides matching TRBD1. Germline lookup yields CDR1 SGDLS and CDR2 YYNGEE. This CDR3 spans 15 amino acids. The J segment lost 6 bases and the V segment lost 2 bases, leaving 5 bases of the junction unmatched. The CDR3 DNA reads TGTGCCAGCAGCGTGACAGGGGGCTGGGGTCAGCCCCAGCATTTT. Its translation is CASSVTGGWGQPQHF.

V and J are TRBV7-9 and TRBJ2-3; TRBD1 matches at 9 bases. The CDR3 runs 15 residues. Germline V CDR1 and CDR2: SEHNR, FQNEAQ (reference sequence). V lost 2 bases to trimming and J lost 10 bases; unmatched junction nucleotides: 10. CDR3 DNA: TGTGCCAGCAGCTTAACAGGGGGCCCCCTCCACCCGCAGTATTTT. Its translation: CASSLTGGPLHPQYF.

DNA of the CDR3: TGTGCCAGCAGTGAAGTGGGGTACAGGGCCTTAGTTGAGCAGTACGTC. Amino acids: CASSEVGYRALVEQYV. The chain combines TRBV6-1 with TRBJ2-7; TRBD1 might be the D (6 bases). V lost 1 base and J lost 7, with 20 bases in between. The length of the CDR3 is 16 residues. The germline V gene encodes CDR1 MNHNS and CDR2 SASEGT.

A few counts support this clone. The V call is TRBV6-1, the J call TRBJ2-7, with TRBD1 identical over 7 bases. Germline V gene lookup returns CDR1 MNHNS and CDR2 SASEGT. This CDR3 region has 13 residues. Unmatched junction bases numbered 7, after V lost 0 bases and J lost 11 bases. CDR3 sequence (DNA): TGTGCCAGCAGTGAAGCTCTCGGGACAGAGGAGTACGTC. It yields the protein CASSEALGTEEYV.

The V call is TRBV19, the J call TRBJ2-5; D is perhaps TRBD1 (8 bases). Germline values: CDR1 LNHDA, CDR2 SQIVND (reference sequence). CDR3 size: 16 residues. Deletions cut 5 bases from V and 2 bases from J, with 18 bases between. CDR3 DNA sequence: TGTGCCAGTAGTGACAGACACAGGGGGGGACAAGAGACCCAGTACTTC. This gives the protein CASSDRHRGGQETQYF.

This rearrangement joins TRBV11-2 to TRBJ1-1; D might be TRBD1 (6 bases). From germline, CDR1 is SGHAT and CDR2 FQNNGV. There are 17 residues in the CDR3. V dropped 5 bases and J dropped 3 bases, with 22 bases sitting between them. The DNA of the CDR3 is TGTGCCAGCAGCCGCCCCAGGGGATTCGCCCGGGACACTGAAGCTTTCTTT. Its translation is CASSRPRGFARDTEAFF.

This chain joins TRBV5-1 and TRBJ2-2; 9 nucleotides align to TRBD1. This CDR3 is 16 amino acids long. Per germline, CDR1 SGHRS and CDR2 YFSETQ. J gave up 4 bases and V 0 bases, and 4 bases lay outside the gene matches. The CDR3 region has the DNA TGCGCCAGCAGCTTGGATGGGACAGGGATCACCGGGGAGCTGTTTTTT. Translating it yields CASSLDGTGITGELFF. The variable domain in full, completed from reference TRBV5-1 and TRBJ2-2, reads KAGVTQTPRYLIKTRGQQVTLSCSPISGHRSVSWYQQTPGQGLQFLFEYFSETQRNKGNFPGRFSGRQFSNSRSEMNVSTLELGDSALYLCASSLDGTGITGELFFGEGSRLTVL.

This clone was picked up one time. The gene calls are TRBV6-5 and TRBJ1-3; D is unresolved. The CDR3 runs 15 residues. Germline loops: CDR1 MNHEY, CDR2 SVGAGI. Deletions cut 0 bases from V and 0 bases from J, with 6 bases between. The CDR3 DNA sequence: TGTGCCAGCAGTTACTCAGGACCCTCTGGAAACACCATATATTTT. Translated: CASSYSGPSGNTIYF.

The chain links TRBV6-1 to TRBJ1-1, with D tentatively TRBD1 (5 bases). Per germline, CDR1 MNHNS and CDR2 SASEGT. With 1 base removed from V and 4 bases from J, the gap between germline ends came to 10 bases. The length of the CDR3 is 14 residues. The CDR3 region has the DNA TGTGCCAGCAGTGAAGTCCGGGGGTTCACTGAAGCTTTCTTT. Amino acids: CASSEVRGFTEAFF.

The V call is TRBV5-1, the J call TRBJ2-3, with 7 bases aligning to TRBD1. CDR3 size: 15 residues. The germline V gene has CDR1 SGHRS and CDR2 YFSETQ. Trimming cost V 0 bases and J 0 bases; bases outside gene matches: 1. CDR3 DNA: TGCGCCAGCAGCTTGGCAGGGGGAAGCACAGATACGCAGTATTTT. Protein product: CASSLAGGSTDTQYF.

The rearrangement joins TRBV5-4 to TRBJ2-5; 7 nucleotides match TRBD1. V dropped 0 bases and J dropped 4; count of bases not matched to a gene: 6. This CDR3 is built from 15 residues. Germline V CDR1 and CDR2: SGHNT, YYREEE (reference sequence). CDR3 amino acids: CASSLEGDRRETQYF. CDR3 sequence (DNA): TGTGCCAGCAGCTTGGAGGGGGACAGAAGAGAGACCCAGTACTTC.

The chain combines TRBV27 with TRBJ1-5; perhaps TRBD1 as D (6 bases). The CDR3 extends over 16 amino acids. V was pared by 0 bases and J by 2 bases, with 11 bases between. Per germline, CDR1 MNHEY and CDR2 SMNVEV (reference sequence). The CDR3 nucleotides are TGTGCCAGCAGTTTATCCGCCAGGGGAGGCAATCAGCCCCAGCATTTT. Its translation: CASSLSARGGNQPQHF.

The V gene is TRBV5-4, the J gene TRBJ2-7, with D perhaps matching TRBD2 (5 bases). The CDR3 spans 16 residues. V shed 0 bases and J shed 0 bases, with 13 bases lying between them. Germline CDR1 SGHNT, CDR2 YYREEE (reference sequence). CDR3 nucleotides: TGTGCCAGCAGCTTGGGTGGACTCGGCGGCTCCTACGAGCAGTACGTC. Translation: CASSLGGLGGSYEQYV.

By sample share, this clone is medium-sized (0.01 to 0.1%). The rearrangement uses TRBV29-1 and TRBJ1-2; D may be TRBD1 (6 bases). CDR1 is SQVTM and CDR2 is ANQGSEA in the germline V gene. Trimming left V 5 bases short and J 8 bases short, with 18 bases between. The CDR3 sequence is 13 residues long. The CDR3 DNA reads TGCAGCGTTCAACGGGACACCTTATGGGGCTACACCTTC. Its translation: CSVQRDTLWGYTF.

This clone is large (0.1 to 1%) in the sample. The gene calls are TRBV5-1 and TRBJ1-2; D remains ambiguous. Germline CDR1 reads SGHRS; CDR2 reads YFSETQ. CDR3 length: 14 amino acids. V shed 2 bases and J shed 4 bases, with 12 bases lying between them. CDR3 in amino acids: CASSLAGVPYGYTF. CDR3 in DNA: TGCGCCAGCAGCTTAGCAGGAGTCCCCTATGGCTACACCTTC.

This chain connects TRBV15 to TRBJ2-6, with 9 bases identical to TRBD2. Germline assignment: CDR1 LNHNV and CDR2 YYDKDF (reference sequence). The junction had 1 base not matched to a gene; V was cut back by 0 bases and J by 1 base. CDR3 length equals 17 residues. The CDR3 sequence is CATSREGLASGANVLTF. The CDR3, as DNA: TGTGCCACCAGCAGAGAGGGACTAGCTTCTGGGGCCAACGTCCTGACTTTC.

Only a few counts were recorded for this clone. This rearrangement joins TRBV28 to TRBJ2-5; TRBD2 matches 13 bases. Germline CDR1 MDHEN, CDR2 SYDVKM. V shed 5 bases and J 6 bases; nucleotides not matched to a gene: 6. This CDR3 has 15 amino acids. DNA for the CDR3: TGTGCCAGCAGTCTTACTAGCGGGGGGGCGAAGACCCAGTACTTC. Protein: CASSLTSGGAKTQYF.

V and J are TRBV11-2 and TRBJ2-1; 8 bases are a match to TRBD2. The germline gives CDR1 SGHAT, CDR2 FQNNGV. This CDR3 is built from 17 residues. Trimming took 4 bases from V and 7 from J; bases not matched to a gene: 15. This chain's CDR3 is CASSSPLGGGTQNEQFF. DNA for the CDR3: TGTGCCAGCAGCTCACCCTTGGGCGGGGGGACCCAAAATGAGCAGTTCTTC.

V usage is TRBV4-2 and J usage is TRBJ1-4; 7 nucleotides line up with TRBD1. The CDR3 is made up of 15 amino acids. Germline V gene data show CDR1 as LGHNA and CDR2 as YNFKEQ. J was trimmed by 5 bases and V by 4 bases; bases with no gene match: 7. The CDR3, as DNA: TGTGCCAGCAGCCCGCTTGGGACAGCAAATGAAAAACTGTTTTTT. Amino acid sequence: CASSPLGTANEKLFF.

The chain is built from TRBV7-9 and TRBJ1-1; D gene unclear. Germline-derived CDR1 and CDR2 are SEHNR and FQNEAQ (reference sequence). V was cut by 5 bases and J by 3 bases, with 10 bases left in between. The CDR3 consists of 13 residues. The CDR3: CASSAEVYTEAFF. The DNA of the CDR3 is TGTGCCAGCAGCGCCGAGGTGTACACTGAAGCTTTCTTT.

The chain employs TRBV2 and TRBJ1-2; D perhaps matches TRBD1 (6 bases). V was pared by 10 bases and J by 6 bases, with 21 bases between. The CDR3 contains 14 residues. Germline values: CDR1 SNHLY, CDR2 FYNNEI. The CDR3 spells CATVTGNYAHGYTF. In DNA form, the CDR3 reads TGTGCCACCGTTACAGGGAACTATGCTCATGGCTACACCTTC.